Detailed here is one T cell receptor beta chain. What it binds is not known. Germline CDR1 reads SEHNR; CDR2 reads FQNEAQ (reference sequence). With 11 bases clipped from V and 5 bases from J, the junction kept 10 bases outside the gene matches. The CDR3 extends over 13 amino acids. This sample was taken from a study of T-cell memory formation after mild COVID-19. Study overall: The two donors had largely donor-specific TCR clusters. Whole-study findings and limits: Pre-infection memory held some responding clones, suggesting pre-existing cross-reactive T cells responded. Mostly located in CM and EM were contracting CD4+ clones, with contracting CD8+ clones located in EMRA.

Barcoded TCR alpha and TCR beta cDNA libraries with UMIs came from 5'RACE using constant-segment primers. TCRdb re-called the 5' RACE reads with MiXCR, one entry per CDR3 protein. The table shows fewer than 300,000 distinct CDR3 sequences, with roughly 17% occurring only once. This clonotype was obtained from a man between 18 and 29 years old who had mild COVID-19 (a few samples of this study predate the infection). Cell type and time point are not known. What was sequenced was PBMCs or a T cell subset sorted from them (not recorded which). The chain uses TRBV7-9 and TRBJ1-1, with 8 bases fitting TRBD1. This CDR3 reads CAQTPRDRTEAFF. The CDR3 DNA sequence: TGTGCCCAGACCCCCCGGGACAGGACTGAAGCTTTCTTT.